A single sample is the source of the 9 T cell receptor beta chains below, sequenced in a study of cytomegalovirus exposure and HLA in healthy donors. The PCR had 60 Vbeta and 13 Jbeta primers. Profiled with immunoSEQ multiplex PCR; TCRdb holds only in-frame clones, not every one. The table includes over 150,000 clones, 65% to 85% detected once. Sequencing was done on a sample of PBMCs. The receptors here all came from a woman between 35 and 50 years old in good health and CMV-seropositive.

The chain has TRBV6-6 and TRBJ2-7; the D gene is possibly TRBD1 (5 bases). This CDR3 region has 14 residues. Germline CDR1 reads MNHNY; CDR2 reads SVGAGI (reference sequence). Deletions cut 0 bases from V and 6 bases from J, with 12 bases between. DNA of the CDR3: TGTGCCAGCAGTTACTCGTCAGGGCTTCGCGAGCAGTACTTC. Protein: CASSYSSGLREQYF.

The V gene is TRBV5-6, the J gene TRBJ1-5; 8 bases are a match to TRBD1. Germline V lookup: CDR1 SGHDT, CDR2 YYEEEE. This CDR3 comprises 15 residues. V was pared by 2 bases and J by 3 bases, with 4 bases of the junction left unmatched. The chain's CDR3 is CASSFTGGNNQPQHF. The DNA of the CDR3 is TGTGCCAGCAGCTTTACAGGGGGGAACAATCAGCCCCAGCATTTT. Full variable domain (outside the CDR3, taken from reference TRBV5-6 and TRBJ1-5): DAGVTQSPTHLIKTRGQQVTLRCSPKSGHDTVSWYQQALGQGPQFIFQYYEEEERQRGNFPDRFSGHQFPNYSSELNVNALLLGDSALYLCASSFTGGNNQPQHFGDGTRLSIL.

This CDR3 is CASSFGLAGDTQYF. The CDR3 DNA reads TGTGCCAGCAGCTTTGGACTAGCCGGAGATACGCAGTATTTT. V gene TRBV7-2 combines with J gene TRBJ2-3, with TRBD2 matching 8 bases. J gave up 5 bases and V 3 bases, and 4 bases lay outside the gene matches. CDR3 length: 14 residues. Germline V gene lookup returns CDR1 SGHTA and CDR2 FQGNSA.

The chain employs TRBV6-1 and TRBJ1-1; 9 nucleotides match TRBD1. The length of the CDR3 is 12 residues. CDR1 is MNHNS and CDR2 is SASEGT in the germline V gene. V lost 6 bases, J lost 4 bases, and 0 bases stayed unmatched. The CDR3 sequence: CASRTGGTEAFF. The CDR3 region has the DNA TGTGCCAGCAGGACAGGGGGCACTGAAGCTTTCTTT.

This chain links TRBV5-4 with TRBJ1-6; the D gene is possibly TRBD1 (6 bases). Germline assignment: CDR1 SGHNT and CDR2 YYREEE (reference sequence). V was cut by 4 bases and J by 7 bases, with 12 bases left in between. The CDR3 consists of 14 residues. The CDR3 is CASSPLDRNSPLHF. The CDR3 bases are TGTGCCAGCAGCCCCCTTGACAGGAATTCACCCCTCCACTTT.

The sample holds a few counts of this clone. The rearrangement joins TRBV30 to TRBJ2-3; perhaps TRBD1 as D (6 bases). The germline V gene has CDR1 GTSNPN and CDR2 SVGIG (reference sequence). V dropped 6 bases and J dropped 0 bases, with 16 bases sitting between them. The CDR3 has 15 amino acids. The CDR3 spells CACTLGQTSTDTQYF. As DNA, the CDR3 is TGTGCCTGCACACTTGGACAGACTAGCACAGATACGCAGTATTTT.

This sequence joins TRBV2 and TRBJ2-7, with 9 bases identical to TRBD1. The CDR3 runs to 17 residues. Trimming took 1 base from V and 3 from J; bases not matched to a gene: 10. Germline V gene sequence: CDR1 SNHLY, CDR2 FYNNEI. DNA of the CDR3: TGTGCCAGCAGTGAAGGGGGGCCGGGACAGGGCGTCTACGAGCAGTACTTC. Translating it yields CASSEGGPGQGVYEQYF. The full variable domain, its missing parts supplied by reference TRBV2 and TRBJ2-7, is EPEVTQTPSHQVTQMGQEVILRCVPISNHLYFYWYRQILGQKVEFLVSFYNNEISEKSEIFDDQFSVERPDGSNFTLKIRSTKLEDSAMYFCASSEGGPGQGVYEQYFGPGTRLTVT.

The chain combines TRBV4-1 with TRBJ2-7, with TRBD2 matching over 15 bases. The germline V gene encodes CDR1 MGHRA and CDR2 YSYEKL. Trimming removed 6 bases from V and 3 bases from J; junction bases left unmatched: 9. The CDR3 covers 17 residues. The CDR3 loop is CASRRSAGLAGGYEQYF. The CDR3 coding sequence is TGCGCCAGCAGGCGCAGCGCGGGACTAGCGGGGGGCTACGAGCAGTACTTC.

This clone was observed once. The chain combines TRBV7-2 with TRBJ1-5; TRBD1 matches at 7 bases. Germline CDR1 is SGHTA and CDR2 is FQGNSA. V was pared by 1 base and J by 7 bases, with 7 bases of the junction left unmatched. The CDR3 totals 15 residues. CDR3 DNA: TGTGCCAGCAGCTTAGGGCAGGGGGGCCGCCAGCCCCAGCATTTT. Translating gives CASSLGQGGRQPQHF.